This TCR beta chain came from a study of blood T cell repertoires in COVID-19. Background on the study: Nucleic acid was either cDNA or gDNA, and it came from T cells, B-cell-depleted T cells, or PBMCs.

V lost 5 bases, J lost 8 bases, and 12 bases lay in between. Germline V gene lookup returns CDR1 MNHEY and CDR2 SMNVEV (reference sequence). The CDR3 runs 13 residues. TCRdb's copy holds only in-frame clones and misses some; the assay was immunoSEQ multiplex PCR. The sample has about 220,000 clones, about 91% seen once; the top ten hold around 15%. Those enrolled, adults aged roughly 18 to 89 years, came from fewer than 25 US areas. The sequence was collected from a woman between 50 and 59 years old with acute COVID-19. The sequencing input was PBMCs or T cells enriched from blood (not recorded which). The chain combines TRBV27 with TRBJ1-4; D is perhaps TRBD1 (6 bases). CDR3 DNA sequence: TGTGCCAGCAGTCCAGGGGAGAGCGAAAAACTGTTTTTT. Translated: CASSPGESEKLFF.